The 20 T cell receptor beta chains below all came from one sample that was sequenced in a study of cytomegalovirus exposure and HLA in healthy donors. The study ran its PCR with 60 Vbeta and 13 Jbeta primers. Assay: immunoSEQ multiplex PCR; the TCRdb copy retains only in-frame clones and omits some. The sample lists a few hundred thousand clones, about four fifths occurring once. Sequencing was performed on PBMCs. These receptors all come from a girl aged 2 to 9 in good health and CMV-seronegative.

This clone has more than one count but fewer than ten. V is TRBV19 and J is TRBJ2-7; 8 bases fit TRBD2. Germline CDR1 and CDR2: LNHDA and SQIVND (reference sequence). The length of the CDR3 is 14 residues. Unmatched junction bases numbered 9, after V lost 5 bases and J lost 6 bases. CDR3 coding DNA: TGTGCCAGTAGTGTGCCGGGACTAGTACGCGAGCAGTACTTC. Encoded protein: CASSVPGLVREQYF.

The chain employs TRBV21-1 and TRBJ1-5; the tabulated D call, TRBD1, remains unverified against the DNA. TRBV21-1 is a documented pseudogene. This CDR3 spans 19 amino acids. The CDR3 coding sequence is TGTGCCAGCAGCAAAGGGGACAGCGAGGAGGCCTTAAGCAATCAGCCCCAGCATTTT. It translates to CASSKGDSEEALSNQPQHF.

The rearrangement links TRBV28 to TRBJ1-2; the D is unclear. The CDR3 totals 13 residues. The V and J ends lost 3 bases and 6 bases respectively, with 11 bases between them. The germline V gene encodes CDR1 MDHEN and CDR2 SYDVKM. The CDR3 coding sequence is TGTGCCAGCAGTTTGGACGGGAATAATGGCTACACCTTC. Amino acids: CASSLDGNNGYTF.

J is TRBJ2-7 and V is TRBV30; 10 bases line up with TRBD2. The CDR3 sequence is 15 residues long. The germline gives CDR1 GTSNPN, CDR2 SVGIG (reference sequence). Trimming cost V 0 bases and J 6 bases; bases outside gene matches: 8. As DNA, the CDR3 is TGTGCCTGGAGTGTCGGAGCGGGAGGGGTACGCGAGCAGTACTTC. Translation gives CAWSVGAGGVREQYF.

The V and J genes are TRBV4-2 and TRBJ2-7; 8 nucleotides agree with TRBD2. Germline lookup yields CDR1 LGHNA and CDR2 YNFKEQ. With 2 bases clipped from V and 2 bases from J, the junction kept 5 bases outside the gene matches. This CDR3 region has 15 residues. As DNA, the CDR3 is TGTGCCAGCAGCCAAATTCTAGCGGGTGCCTACGAGCAGTACTTC. Its protein is CASSQILAGAYEQYF.

The chain recombines TRBV6-1 with TRBJ1-3; D is unclear. The CDR3 totals 14 residues. Germline assignment: CDR1 MNHNS and CDR2 SASEGT. The V and J ends lost 2 bases and 4 bases respectively, with 9 bases between them. CDR3 in amino acids: CASSEFSPGNTIYF. Here the CDR3 DNA reads TGTGCCAGCAGTGAATTCAGTCCCGGAAACACCATATATTTT.

The chain uses TRBV13 and TRBJ2-1; D is ambiguous. CDR1 PRHDT and CDR2 FYEKMQ come from the germline V gene (reference sequence). Between the trimmed V and J ends, which lost 2 bases and 8 bases, there was a span of 22 bases. CDR3 length equals 17 residues. CDR3 DNA: TGTGCCAGCAGCTTAAGTTCTCGAGCGCCAGCTGGCGATGAGCAGTTCTTC. This gives the protein CASSLSSRAPAGDEQFF. Combining the CDR3 with reference TRBV13 and TRBJ2-1 gives the whole variable domain AAGVIQSPRHLIKEKRETATLKCYPIPRHDTVYWYQQGPGQDPQFLISFYEKMQSDKGSIPDRFSAQQFSDYHSELNMSSLELGDSALYFCASSLSSRAPAGDEQFFGPGTRLTVL.

The V call is TRBV6-1, the J call TRBJ1-1, with a tentative D call TRBD1 (6 bases). This CDR3 contains 15 residues. Trimming removed 1 base from V and 3 bases from J, with 12 bases in between. Germline V gives CDR1 MNHNS, CDR2 SASEGT. DNA of the CDR3: TGTGCCAGCAGTGAAGACCCAGGGGATTACACTGAAGCTTTCTTT. Its protein product is CASSEDPGDYTEAFF.

The rearrangement joins TRBV18 to TRBJ2-7; D might be TRBD1 (6 bases). Germline CDR1 is KGHSH and CDR2 is LQKENI. The V end lost 3 bases, the J end lost 4 bases, and 13 bases lay between the germline ends. The length of the CDR3 is 14 residues. CDR3: CASSPPGHEYEQYF. DNA of the CDR3: TGTGCCAGCTCACCTCCGGGACACGAGTACGAGCAGTACTTC.

The chain employs TRBV18 and TRBJ2-1; TRBD1 matches at 9 bases. CDR3 length: 15 residues. Germline V CDR1 and CDR2: KGHSH, LQKENI. V was pared by 3 bases and J by 8 bases, with 8 bases of the junction left unmatched. For the CDR3, the DNA is TGTGCCAGCTCACCCGGGACAGGGTGGTACGATGAGCAGTTCTTC. Translated, it gives CASSPGTGWYDEQFF.

The chain couples TRBV4-1 to TRBJ2-7, with 13 bases identical to TRBD2. Unmatched junction bases numbered 2, after V lost 5 bases and J lost 4 bases. CDR1 and CDR2 (germline): MGHRA, YSYEKL. CDR3 length equals 14 residues. This chain's CDR3 is CASSGLAGVYEQYF. As DNA, the CDR3 is TGCGCCAGCAGCGGACTAGCGGGAGTGTACGAGCAGTACTTC.

The V call is TRBV28, the J call TRBJ2-3; D uncertain. The germline CDR1 and CDR2 sequences are MDHEN and SYDVKM. V dropped 7 bases and J dropped 4 bases, with 18 bases sitting between them. This CDR3 contains 15 residues. The CDR3 is CASNSPASRPDTQYF. CDR3 in DNA: TGTGCCAGCAATTCCCCGGCTAGTCGGCCAGATACGCAGTATTTT. Full variable domain (outside the CDR3, taken from reference TRBV28 and TRBJ2-3): DVKVTQSSRYLVKRTGEKVFLECVQDMDHENMFWYRQDPGLGLRLIYFSYDVKMKEKGDIPEGYSVSREKKERFSLILESASTNQTSMYLCASNSPASRPDTQYFGPGTRLTVL.

CDR3 residues: CVRSLARQGIPLAKNIQYF. The CDR3 nucleotides are TGTGTCAGAAGCTTAGCCAGACAGGGGATTCCCCTAGCCAAAAACATTCAGTACTTC. The gene calls are TRBV7-5 and TRBJ2-4; TRBD1 reflects the table's D call only, with no check against the DNA. TRBV7-5 is given as a pseudogene. The CDR3 spans 19 residues.

This clone was recorded only once. J is TRBJ2-5 and V is TRBV7-9, with TRBD2 matching over 11 bases. The V gene's germline CDR1 is SEHNR and CDR2 FQNEAQ (reference sequence). This CDR3 comprises 15 residues. Trimming removed 1 base from V and 11 bases from J; junction bases left unmatched: 9. In nucleotides, the CDR3 is TGTGCCAGCAGCTTAGTTGGTAGCGGGGGGGGAGCACAGTACTTC. It yields the protein CASSLVGSGGGAQYF.

This chain connects TRBV19 to TRBJ2-1, with 7 bases that match TRBD1. The CDR3 has 14 residues. Germline V CDR1 and CDR2: LNHDA, SQIVND (reference sequence). Trimming at V came to 5 bases and at J to 4 bases, leaving 5 bases not matched to a gene. CDR3 DNA sequence: TGTGCCAGTAGTTGGAGGACAGGATACAATGAGCAGTTCTTC. It codes for CASSWRTGYNEQFF.

This clone was seen a few times. The V call is TRBV28, the J call TRBJ1-5, with TRBD1 as a possible D gene (5 bases). The CDR3 consists of 16 residues. The germline gives CDR1 MDHEN, CDR2 SYDVKM. Trimming took off 5 bases at V and 3 bases at J, with 17 bases between the two ends. CDR3 nucleotides: TGTGCCAGCAGTCCCAGGACGGGGGGGAACAATCAGCCCCAGCATTTT. Translated: CASSPRTGGNNQPQHF.

This clone appeared once. The chain links TRBV4-1 to TRBJ2-7; D is perhaps TRBD2 (5 bases). The CDR3 contains 14 residues. V dropped 1 base and J dropped 3 bases, with 10 bases sitting between them. The V gene's germline CDR1 is MGHRA and CDR2 YSYEKL. CDR3 in DNA: TGCGCCAGCAGCCAAGGGCCCGAGGGCTACGAGCAGTACTTC. Its protein is CASSQGPEGYEQYF.

The V call is TRBV4-2, the J call TRBJ1-2, with TRBD1 matching over 7 bases. V was clipped by 4 bases and J by 0 bases; unmatched bases: 17. CDR3 size: 19 residues. CDR1 is LGHNA and CDR2 is YNFKEQ in the germline V gene. The CDR3 bases are TGTGCCAGCAGCCTGCCTACACGTCGGACAGGCGGTACTAACTATGGCTACACCTTC. It translates to CASSLPTRRTGGTNYGYTF.

The chain joins TRBV29-1 to TRBJ1-2; D ambiguous. Deletions cut 4 bases from V and 5 bases from J, with 11 bases between. Per the germline V gene, CDR1 is SQVTM and CDR2 is ANQGSEA. The CDR3 is 12 residues long. The CDR3 reads CSVGPTEYGYTF. The CDR3 coding sequence is TGCAGCGTTGGTCCAACAGAATATGGCTACACCTTC.

The chain carries TRBV30 and TRBJ2-1; D is possibly TRBD2 (7 bases). V gave up 4 bases and J gave up 7 bases, with 14 bases separating them. The CDR3 contains 13 residues. CDR1 GTSNPN and CDR2 SVGIG come from the germline V gene (reference sequence). The CDR3 sequence is CAWMGGAGNEQFF. CDR3 nucleotide sequence: TGTGCCTGGATGGGGGGGGCGGGGAATGAGCAGTTCTTC. Filled out from reference TRBV30 and TRBJ2-1, the complete variable domain reads SQTIHQWPATLVQPVGSPLSLECTVEGTSNPNLYWYRQAAGRGLQLLFYSVGIGQISSEVPQNLSASRPQDRQFILSSKKLLLSDSGFYLCAWMGGAGNEQFFGPGTRLTVL.